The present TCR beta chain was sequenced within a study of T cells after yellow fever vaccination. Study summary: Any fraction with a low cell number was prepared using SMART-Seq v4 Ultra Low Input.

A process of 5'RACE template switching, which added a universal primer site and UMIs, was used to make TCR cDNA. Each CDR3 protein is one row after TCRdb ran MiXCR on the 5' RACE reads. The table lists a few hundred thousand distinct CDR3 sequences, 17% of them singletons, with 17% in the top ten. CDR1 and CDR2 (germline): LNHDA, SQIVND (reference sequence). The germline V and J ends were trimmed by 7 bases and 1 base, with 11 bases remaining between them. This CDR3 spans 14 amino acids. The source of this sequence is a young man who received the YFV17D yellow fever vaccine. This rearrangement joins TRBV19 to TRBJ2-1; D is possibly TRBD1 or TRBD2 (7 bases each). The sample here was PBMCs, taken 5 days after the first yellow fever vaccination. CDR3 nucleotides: TGTGCCAGTAATCAGGGGGGGTCCTACAATGAGCAGTTCTTC. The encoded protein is CASNQGGSYNEQFF.